This T cell receptor beta chain comes out of a study of neurological immune-mediated disorders. Time point of the sample: longitudinal time-point 2. Source material was 2 million unsorted PBMCs, stored at -80 °C in RNAlater. By 5'RACE with 10-nucleotide random UMIs, the cDNA was made. TCRdb used MiXCR to reprocess the 5' RACE reads, holding one entry per CDR3 protein. Among 50,000 or so distinct CDR3 sequences listed, roughly 13% were seen once. This clonotype occurred many times. The sample comprised PBMCs. This sequence was found in a male donor with HTLV-1-associated myelopathy (HAM/TSP).

CDR3 DNA sequence: TGTGCCAGCAGTGCCCCCCGCGGGACAGGGATCTCTGGGGCCAACGTCCTGACTTTC. Amino acids: CASSAPRGTGISGANVLTF. The chain uses TRBV2 and TRBJ2-6; 9 bases are shared with TRBD1. The germline gives CDR1 SNHLY, CDR2 FYNNEI. The CDR3 covers 19 residues. Trimming at V came to 4 bases and at J to 0 bases, leaving 10 bases not matched to a gene.